This record covers a single T cell receptor beta chain. The antigen is unknown. With V trimmed by 4 bases and J by 7 bases, 9 bases remained unmatched. Germline-derived CDR1 and CDR2 are SGHRS and YFSETQ. The CDR3 runs to 15 residues. Generated by immunoSEQ multiplex PCR, the TCRdb table keeps only in-frame clones and is missing some. The table records approximately 510,000 clones, 70% to 80% of them present only once. The entry originates in a study of shared clonotypes between healthy human individuals. Study background: The study enrolled a couple of women and three men aged 18 to 49. Study-wide results and caveats: An expected dependence of interdonor clonotype sharing on sequencing depth was noted.

This sequence originates from a woman in her thirties or forties in good health. Some clones in this sample may be carry-over from other donors' samples. The sequenced material came from PBMCs. This sequence joins TRBV5-1 and TRBJ1-5, with TRBD1 matching 9 bases. CDR3 DNA: TGCGCCAGCAGCCGGACAGGGGAAGAGGGGCAGCCCCAGCATTTT. Translating it yields CASSRTGEEGQPQHF.